A selection of T cell receptor beta chains follows, all from one sample in a study of technical replicates of blood from a few donors. Sequencing was performed with immunoSEQ multiplex PCR; in TCRdb, only in-frame clones are kept and a portion is missing. The data show around 72,000 clones, under 99% seen once. Material for sequencing was T cells isolated from PBMCs. The source of these receptors is a human donor in good health. Each CDR3 is given with its conserved first and last residue. Each record gives: V gene, D gene, J gene, clone size, CDR3 protein, CDR3 DNA. D genes are given only for firm matches. Size is omitted from some rows. Given values are once, few, many or a class for expanded clones.

TRBV6-5	TRBD2	TRBJ2-7	-	CASSYSLAGAYEQYF	TGTGCCAGCAGTTACTCGTTAGCGGGAGCCTACGAGCAGTACTTC
TRBV28	-	TRBJ1-5	-	CASRERRGTHDQPQHF	TGTGCCAGCAGGGAGAGACGTGGGACACACGATCAGCCCCAGCATTTT
TRBV14	-	TRBJ2-5	-	CASSQVVWTGRKETQYF	TGTGCCAGCAGCCAAGTCGTCTGGACGGGGAGGAAAGAGACCCAGTACTTC
TRBV28	-	TRBJ1-5	-	CASSDPSGIWPQHF	TGTGCCAGCAGTGACCCATCAGGGATCTGGCCCCAGCATTTT
TRBV5-1	TRBD2	TRBJ2-7	-	CASSLERGAVNEQYF	TGCGCCAGCAGCTTGGAGCGGGGGGCTGTAAACGAGCAGTACTTC
TRBV13	-	TRBJ1-1	-	CASSLGRGYTEAFF	TGTGCCAGCAGCTTAGGTCGGGGATACACTGAAGCTTTCTTT
TRBV5-1	-	TRBJ2-7	-	CASRSLVGGNEQYF	TGCGCCAGCAGGTCGCTAGTAGGCGGTAACGAGCAGTACTTC
TRBV7-9	-	TRBJ2-7	-	CASSLGSGPVDEQYF	TGTGCCAGCAGCTTAGGTTCCGGTCCCGTGGACGAGCAGTACTTC
TRBV19	-	TRBJ1-4	once	CASSIAAGTNEKLFF	TGTGCCAGTAGTATAGCAGCGGGGACTAATGAAAAACTGTTTTTT
TRBV6-5	TRBD1	TRBJ2-7	-	CASSPGTGVYEQYF	TGTGCCAGCAGTCCTGGGACAGGGGTCTACGAGCAGTACTTC
TRBV4-2	-	TRBJ2-1	-	CASTPTVSSYNEQFF	TGTGCCAGCACGCCGACTGTGAGCTCCTACAATGAGCAGTTCTTC
TRBV4-1	TRBD2	TRBJ2-5	-	CASSQEGGGRLATQYF	TGCGCCAGCAGCCAAGAAGGAGGCGGGAGATTAGCGACCCAGTACTTC
TRBV6-5	-	TRBJ1-2	-	CAVMGGSVSYGYTF	TGTGCCGTGATGGGAGGGTCAGTTTCCTATGGCTACACCTTC
TRBV14	-	TRBJ1-1	-	CASSLTGTEAFF	TGTGCCAGCAGCCTCACCGGCACTGAAGCTTTCTTT
TRBV28	TRBD1	TRBJ2-3	-	CASSDRGRPQSF	TGTGCCAGCAGTGACAGGGGGCGCCCACAATCTTTT
TRBV7-7	-	TRBJ2-1	-	CASSLNGELNEQFF	TGTGCCAGCAGTCTCAATGGGGAGCTCAATGAGCAGTTCTTC
TRBV30	-	TRBJ2-1	-	CAWSLMAVQFF	TGTGCCTGGTCGTTGATGGCTGTGCAGTTCTTC
TRBV2	TRBD2	TRBJ2-1	once	CAGETSGRRNEQFF	TGTGCCGGCGAGACTAGCGGGAGACGAAATGAGCAGTTCTTC
TRBV29-1	-	TRBJ1-2	-	CSAQPTVNYGYTF	TGCAGCGCCCAGCCGACAGTAAACTATGGCTACACCTTC
TRBV15	-	TRBJ1-2	-	CATSTLGGVGGYTF	TGTGCCACCAGCACCCTGGGGGGGGTAGGTGGCTACACCTTC
TRBV19	-	TRBJ2-1	-	CASSIGHGELNEQFF	TGTGCCAGTAGTATCGGACACGGAGAGCTCAATGAGCAGTTCTTC
TRBV6-5	-	TRBJ1-1	-	CASRTGTEAFF	TGTGCCAGCAGAACAGGGACTGAAGCTTTCTTT
TRBV19	TRBD2	TRBJ2-2	-	CASTTTSANTGELFF	TGTGCCAGTACTACGACTAGCGCGAACACCGGGGAGCTGTTTTTT
TRBV7-9	TRBD2	TRBJ2-3	-	CASSYPLRQREGPDTQYF	TGTGCCAGCAGCTACCCCCTCCGCCAGCGGGAGGGCCCAGATACGCAGTATTTT
TRBV4-3	-	TRBJ1-2	-	CASSQDYGQHYGYTF	TGCGCCAGCAGCCAAGATTACGGACAACACTATGGCTACACCTTC
TRBV30	-	TRBJ2-7	-	CASTGSSYEQYF	TGTGCCTCAACTGGGAGCTCCTACGAGCAGTACTTC